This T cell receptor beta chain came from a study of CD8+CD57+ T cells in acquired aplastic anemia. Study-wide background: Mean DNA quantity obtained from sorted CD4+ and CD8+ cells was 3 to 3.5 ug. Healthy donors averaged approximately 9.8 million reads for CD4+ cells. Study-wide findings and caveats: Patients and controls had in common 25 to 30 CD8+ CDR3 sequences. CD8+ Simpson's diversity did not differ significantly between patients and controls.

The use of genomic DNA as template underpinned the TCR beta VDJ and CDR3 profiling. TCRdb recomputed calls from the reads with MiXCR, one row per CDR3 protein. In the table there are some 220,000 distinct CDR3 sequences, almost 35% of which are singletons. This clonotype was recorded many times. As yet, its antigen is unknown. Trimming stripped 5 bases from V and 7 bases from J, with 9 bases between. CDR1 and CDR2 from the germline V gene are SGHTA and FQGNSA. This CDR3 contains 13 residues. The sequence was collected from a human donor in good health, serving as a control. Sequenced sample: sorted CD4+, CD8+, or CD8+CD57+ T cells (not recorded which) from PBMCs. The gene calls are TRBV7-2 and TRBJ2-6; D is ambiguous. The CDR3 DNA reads TGTGCCAGCAGCCCCGGACCTGCCAACGTCCTGACTTTC. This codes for CASSPGPANVLTF.